The 21 T cell receptor beta chains listed next were all sequenced from one sample in a study of shared clonotypes between healthy human individuals. Measured with immunoSEQ multiplex PCR; TCRdb has only the in-frame clones, and not every one. Found here are 2 million to 2.5 million clones, nearly 97% of them singletons; the top ten hold more than 0.1%. The sample taken for sequencing was naive CD4+ T cells sorted from blood. Stated subset: CD45RA+ positively selected. These receptors were obtained from a man aged 18 to 29 in good health.

The chain has TRBV10-1 and TRBJ2-1; TRBD1 might be the D (6 bases). Trimming removed 4 bases from V and 1 base from J, with 14 bases in between. Germline V CDR1 and CDR2: WNHNN, SYGVQD (reference sequence). This CDR3 is built from 16 residues. CDR3 in amino acids: CASSGRRDKSYNEQFF. CDR3 in DNA: TGCGCCAGCAGTGGTCGTAGGGACAAATCCTACAATGAGCAGTTCTTC.

The chain is built from TRBV28 and TRBJ2-7; D is perhaps TRBD1 (7 bases). V was trimmed by 4 bases and J by 0 bases, leaving 13 bases between them. In germline, CDR1 is MDHEN, CDR2 SYDVKM. The CDR3 covers 15 residues. The CDR3 sequence: CASSSGDRASYEQYF. The DNA of the CDR3 is TGTGCCAGCAGTTCGGGGGACAGAGCCTCCTACGAGCAGTACTTC.

This clone has only a few counts. This sample also contains other DNA sequences that code for the same CDR3. In nucleotides, the CDR3 is TGTGCCAGTAGTACGACGGGGTATAATTCACCCCTCCACTTT. Protein: CASSTTGYNSPLHF. The rearrangement joins TRBV19 to TRBJ1-6; D not resolved. Trimming took 4 bases from V and 4 from J, leaving 8 bases between them. This CDR3 has 14 amino acids. Germline lookup yields CDR1 LNHDA and CDR2 SQIVND (reference sequence).

This chain connects TRBV5-1 to TRBJ2-5; no clear D gene. The CDR3 is made up of 15 amino acids. The germline V gene encodes CDR1 SGHRS and CDR2 YFSETQ. V was clipped by 2 bases and J by 2 bases, with 13 bases between them. The CDR3 reads CASSFLRSNQETQYF. The CDR3 bases are TGCGCCAGCAGCTTCCTGAGAAGTAATCAAGAGACCCAGTACTTC.

The chain uses TRBV12-5 and TRBJ2-5, with 8 bases identical to TRBD1. V shed 2 bases, J shed 4 bases, and the junction held 12 bases outside the gene matches. The germline gives CDR1 LGHNT, CDR2 FRNRAP. CDR3 size: 17 residues. As DNA, the CDR3 is TGTGCTAGTGGTTTGAGGAGGACAGGGATAGGAGGAGAGACCCAGTACTTC. Its translation: CASGLRRTGIGGETQYF.

This sequence joins TRBV27 and TRBJ1-4; weak D call: TRBD1 (6 bases). The ends were cut back, 2 bases at V and 8 bases at J, with 15 bases in the middle. CDR3 size: 15 residues. Germline V gene lookup returns CDR1 MNHEY and CDR2 SMNVEV (reference sequence). The CDR3, as DNA: TGTGCCAGCAGTTTAAATCCAGGGGTTGGCGAAAAACTGTTTTTT. Its translation is CASSLNPGVGEKLFF.

This rearrangement joins TRBV11-2 to TRBJ2-1, with D perhaps assigned TRBD1 or TRBD2 (5 bases each). The CDR3 sequence is 16 residues long. V was cut by 5 bases and J by 2 bases, with 16 bases left in between. CDR1 is SGHAT and CDR2 is FQNNGV in the germline V gene. CDR3 sequence reads: CASSPGRQRTYNEQFF. The CDR3, as DNA: TGTGCCAGCAGCCCGGGGCGGCAAAGAACCTACAATGAGCAGTTCTTC.

The gene calls are TRBV7-6 and TRBJ1-1; D is unresolved. The CDR3 covers 13 residues. The V gene lost 0 bases and the J gene lost 1 base, with 3 bases spanning the gap. Germline assignment: CDR1 SGHVS and CDR2 FNYEAQ. The CDR3 sequence is CASSLAQNTEAFF. Here the CDR3 DNA reads TGTGCCAGCAGCTTAGCCCAGAACACTGAAGCTTTCTTT.

This chain links TRBV19 with TRBJ1-2, with D unclear. The CDR3 runs 13 residues. Germline V gene data show CDR1 as LNHDA and CDR2 as SQIVND (reference sequence). The germline V and J ends were trimmed by 8 bases and 3 bases, with 13 bases remaining between them. CDR3 loop: CASCPLADYGYTF. The CDR3 DNA is TGTGCCAGTTGCCCCTTAGCGGACTATGGCTACACCTTC.

The chain employs TRBV2 and TRBJ1-1, with TRBD1 identical over 8 bases. This CDR3 has 14 residues. V lost 7 bases, J lost 0 bases, and 4 bases stayed unmatched. Germline CDR1 reads SNHLY; CDR2 reads FYNNEI. The CDR3 loop reads CASIPDRVNTEAFF. CDR3 nucleotides: TGTGCCAGCATCCCGGACAGGGTGAACACTGAAGCTTTCTTT. Together with reference TRBV2 and TRBJ1-1, the CDR3 gives the full variable domain: EPEVTQTPSHQVTQMGQEVILRCVPISNHLYFYWYRQILGQKVEFLVSFYNNEISEKSEIFDDQFSVERPDGSNFTLKIRSTKLEDSAMYFCASIPDRVNTEAFFGQGTRLTVV.

J is TRBJ2-7 and V is TRBV28, with D perhaps TRBD1 or TRBD2 (5 bases each). The CDR3 length is 13 residues. Germline V lookup: CDR1 MDHEN, CDR2 SYDVKM. V gave up 8 bases and J gave up 3 bases, with 14 bases separating them. The CDR3 region has the DNA TGTGCCAGCGAGGGGTCGAACTACTACGAGCAGTACTTC. Translated: CASEGSNYYEQYF. Full variable domain (rest looked up from reference TRBV28 and TRBJ2-7): DVKVTQSSRYLVKRTGEKVFLECVQDMDHENMFWYRQDPGLGLRLIYFSYDVKMKEKGDIPEGYSVSREKKERFSLILESASTNQTSMYLCASEGSNYYEQYFGPGTRLTVT.

CDR3 loop: CAISAGTIYEQYF. The DNA of the CDR3 is TGTGCCATCAGTGCCGGGACAATCTACGAGCAGTACTTC. The gene calls are TRBV10-3 and TRBJ2-7; TRBD1 is a possible D gene (6 bases). Trimming left V 4 bases short and J 3 bases short, with 10 bases between. The CDR3 contains 13 residues. Germline CDR1 ENHRY, CDR2 SYGVKD.

With respect to this clone: The same CDR3 arises from other DNA sequences in this sample as well. The chain has TRBV5-1 and TRBJ2-5; tentative D call: TRBD1 (5 bases). Germline V CDR1 and CDR2: SGHRS, YFSETQ. V shed 1 base and J shed 1 base, with 11 bases lying between them. The CDR3 extends over 15 amino acids. The CDR3 spells CASSLLGQGQETQYF. DNA of the CDR3: TGCGCCAGCAGCTTGTTAGGGCAGGGCCAAGAGACCCAGTACTTC.

V and J are TRBV5-1 and TRBJ2-2; 8 positions match TRBD1. The CDR3 spans 15 residues. J lost 5 bases, V lost 3 bases, and 6 bases had no gene match. CDR1 and CDR2 (germline): SGHRS, YFSETQ. CDR3 amino acids: CASSSDRALTGELFF. The CDR3 bases are TGCGCCAGCAGCTCGGACAGGGCGCTTACCGGGGAGCTGTTTTTT.

V and J are TRBV5-1 and TRBJ2-7; TRBD1 matches at 9 bases. Germline V gives CDR1 SGHRS, CDR2 YFSETQ. The CDR3 sequence is 15 residues long. After removal of 4 bases from V and 6 bases from J, the junction contained 11 bases not matched to a gene. The CDR3 DNA follows: TGCGCCAGCAGCACAGCCGGGACAGGGTTCGGCGAGCAGTACTTC. Translation gives CASSTAGTGFGEQYF.

The V and J genes are TRBV5-6 and TRBJ1-4; D uncertain. This CDR3 is 13 amino acids long. Germline-derived CDR1 and CDR2 are SGHDT and YYEEEE. The V and J ends lost 4 bases and 8 bases respectively, with 12 bases between them. As DNA, the CDR3 is TGTGCCAGCAGCGACGCCCGGACCGAAAAACTGTTTTTT. Amino acid sequence: CASSDARTEKLFF.

V and J are TRBV30 and TRBJ2-3, with 9 nucleotides matching TRBD2. The CDR3 extends over 17 amino acids. The J segment lost 0 bases and the V segment lost 2 bases, leaving 9 bases of the junction unmatched. Germline assignment: CDR1 GTSNPN and CDR2 SVGIG (reference sequence). The CDR3 region has the DNA TGTGCCTGGAGTAGCTGGCGGGGGGGCGGGAGCACAGATACGCAGTATTTT. Its translation is CAWSSWRGGGSTDTQYF.

The CDR3 here is CASSYQTSPGELFF. CDR3 coding DNA: TGTGCCAGCAGTTACCAGACAAGTCCCGGGGAGCTGTTTTTT. This chain connects TRBV27 to TRBJ2-2, with no clear D. The CDR3 loop spans 14 amino acids. Germline-derived CDR1 and CDR2 are MNHEY and SMNVEV (reference sequence). V lost 4 bases to trimming and J lost 6 bases, with 12 bases between them.

A note on this clone: Other DNA sequences of this sample code for an identical CDR3. This chain uses TRBV9 with TRBJ2-1, with D hard to call. V was trimmed by 0 bases and J by 8 bases, leaving 6 bases between them. Germline-derived CDR1 and CDR2 are SGDLS and YYNGEE. The CDR3 totals 12 residues. The CDR3 loop reads CASSVAWDEQFF. The CDR3 DNA reads TGTGCCAGCAGCGTAGCGTGGGATGAGCAGTTCTTC.

The V and J genes are TRBV7-2 and TRBJ2-7; TRBD2 aligns across 12 bases. CDR1 and CDR2 (germline): SGHTA, FQGNSA. The trim removed 3 bases at V and 7 bases at J, leaving 13 bases unmatched. The CDR3 runs 17 residues. This CDR3 reads CASSLSLTSGSRGEQYF. DNA for the CDR3: TGTGCCAGCAGCTTGTCTTTGACTAGCGGGAGTAGGGGTGAGCAGTACTTC.

The gene calls are TRBV11-2 and TRBJ1-1, with D hard to call. The V gene lost 1 base and the J gene lost 4 bases, with 7 bases spanning the gap. Germline CDR1 SGHAT, CDR2 FQNNGV. CDR3 length: 13 residues. CDR3 DNA sequence: TGTGCCAGCAGCTTAGCACGAGGCACTGAAGCTTTCTTT. This encodes CASSLARGTEAFF.